This T cell receptor beta chain was sequenced during a study of cytomegalovirus exposure and HLA in healthy donors. Trimming stripped 0 bases from V and 3 bases from J, with 6 bases between. Germline V CDR1 and CDR2: MNHNY, SVGAGI (reference sequence). The CDR3 totals 14 residues. Assay used: immunoSEQ multiplex PCR; TCRdb lists only in-frame clones, some missing. The table lists 90,000 or so clones, 85% of them singletons. Whole-study results and caveats: Researchers reported that a few CMV-associated chains were confirmed in vitro as CMV antigen-specific. The dataset shows that most TCR sequences were rare, while some public TCRs occurred in many donors.

As to this clone: Its target is not known.

The sequencing sample was made of PBMCs. The sequence derives from a man aged 18-30 years in good health and CMV-seropositive. This sequence joins TRBV6-6 and TRBJ1-3; D is perhaps TRBD1 (5 bases). The CDR3 reads CASSYSDNGNTIYF. The CDR3 coding sequence is TGTGCCAGCAGTTACTCGGACAATGGAAACACCATATATTTT.